Given below is one T cell receptor beta chain in context. It has no known antigen specificity. Base quality data are lacking; no much larger clone is found one base away. Inclusive of the bounding cysteine and phenylalanine, the CDR3 is 16 residues long. The sequence is cut down to CDR3 DNA, 48 bases in frame from base 1. The data were taken from a study of OX40 agonist ivuxolimab in advanced cancers. Concerning the study at large: Ivuxolimab, which targeted the costimulatory receptor OX40 (CD134), was an agonistic, fully human IgG2 monoclonal antibody. The monotherapy dose-escalation portion (N ≈ 52 patients) of the phase I ivuxolimab trial is reported in the paper. Of the approximately 53 patients in dose escalation, about 19 had hepatocellular carcinoma, about 15 had melanoma, 9 had renal cell carcinoma and 9 had head and neck cancer. Partial responses occurred in three dose-escalation patients, of whom one had hepatocellular carcinoma and two had cutaneous melanoma. The dose-escalation cohort was 82.7% male with a mean age of approximately 59 years, ranging from roughly 20 to 85. Prior anti-PD-1, anti-PD-L1 or anti-CTLA-4 therapy was permitted, and less than 45% of dose-escalation patients had received checkpoint inhibitors. Intravenous ivuxolimab was administered to patients every 2 weeks at six dose levels: 0.01, 0.1, 0.3, 1.5, 3 and 10 mg/kg. Peripheral TCRbeta sequencing aimed to test whether ivuxolimab altered TCR sequence diversity and caused clonal T-cell expansion. Overall study outcomes, separate from this receptor: After ivuxolimab, CD8+ T cells had more expanded clones than CD4+ T cells on average. At doses from 0.1 to 3.0 mg/kg, clonal expansion was seen in both CD4+ and CD8+ blood T cells between baseline and week 6. The antigen specificity of the peripheral T cells that underwent clonal expansion was not determined. Low levels of normalized T-cell clonal expansion were also shown by some nonresponding patients. In the 0.1-3.0 mg/kg groups, partial responders were among the patients with the lowest normalized peripheral clonal expansion, particularly in CD8+ T cells.

For sequencing of the TCRbeta CDR3 region, genomic DNA was extracted from the sorted cells. The immunoSEQ Assay was used for sequencing of TCRbeta CDR3 regions. As stored in TCRdb, this immuneACCESS dataset retains in-frame rearrangements with V and J assigned. A fraction of the clones does not appear; measured against another copy, unresolved V genes explain less than half of the discrepancy, and the remainder lacks a known reason. This sample has some 37,000 clones in its table, and over 75% of those were observed once. The top ten clones comprise about 19% of the sample. The trial excluded patients who had a history of autoimmune disease or who were on systemic immunosuppression. In every dose cohort, peripheral blood was drawn for TCR sequencing at baseline, cycle 4 day 1, and cycle 7 day 1. Samples were obtained from an open-label, multicenter, first-in-human phase I dose-escalation trial of ivuxolimab. The trial enrolled adults with locally advanced or metastatic head and neck squamous cell, hepatocellular, melanoma or renal cell carcinoma. Before TCR sequencing, CD4+ and CD8+ T cells were separately sorted from peripheral blood.

This receptor chain uses TRBV21-1 and TRBJ1-1; the table's D call, TRBD1, was not checked against the DNA. TRBV21-1 is a pseudogene segment. The source is an adult with an advanced solid tumor such as melanoma, head and neck, liver or kidney cancer. Sequenced here: CD4+ or CD8+ T cells sorted from blood, sampled in a trial of the OX40 agonist ivuxolimab. DNA sequence: TGTGCCAGCAGCGCATTACCGGGCAGGGGGCCTACTGAAGCTTTCTTT. Translated, this gives CASSALPGRGPTEAFF.